This note documents a single T cell receptor beta chain sequence. The antigen is not known. After isolation, RNA underwent reverse transcription to generate cDNA as the sequencing template. The assay was immunoSEQ multiplex PCR, and TCRdb's table has in-frame clones only and misses some. The table lists about 150,000 clones, 45% to 60% of them singletons. The data were obtained in a study of CD8+ T cells in alopecia areata. This CDR3 is built from 15 residues. The V and J ends lost 5 bases and 1 base respectively, with 14 bases between them. Germline lookup yields CDR1 SGHTA and CDR2 FQGNSA. Findings and limits, study-wide: Elevated clonality characterized lesional scalp relative to normal scalp, particularly in alopecia totalis/universalis.

This chain uses TRBV7-2 with TRBJ1-1, with D possibly being TRBD1 (5 bases). The input for sequencing was CD8+ T cells sorted from blood, taken at week 0. The receptor's source is a human donor with alopecia areata. The CDR3 sequence: CASSPSGGRNTEAFF. CDR3 nucleotides: TGTGCCAGCAGCCCTAGTGGGGGAAGGAACACTGAAGCTTTCTTT. The whole variable domain, remainder taken from reference TRBV7-2 and TRBJ1-1, is GAGVSQSPSNKVTEKGKDVELRCDPISGHTALYWYRQSLGQGLEFLIYFQGNSAPDKSGLPSDRFSAERTGGSVSTLTIQRTQQEDSAVYLCASSPSGGRNTEAFFGQGTRLTVV.